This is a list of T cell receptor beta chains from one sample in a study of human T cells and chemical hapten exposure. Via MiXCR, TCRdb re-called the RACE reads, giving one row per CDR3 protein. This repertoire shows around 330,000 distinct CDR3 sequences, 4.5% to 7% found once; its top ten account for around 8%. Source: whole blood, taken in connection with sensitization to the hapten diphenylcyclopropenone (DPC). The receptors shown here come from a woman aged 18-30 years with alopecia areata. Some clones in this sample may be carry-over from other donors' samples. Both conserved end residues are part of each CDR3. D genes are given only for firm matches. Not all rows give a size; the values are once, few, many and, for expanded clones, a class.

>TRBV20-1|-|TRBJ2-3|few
TGCAGTGCCTCCGAACAACCTAGCACAGATACGCAGTATTTT
CSASEQPSTDTQYF
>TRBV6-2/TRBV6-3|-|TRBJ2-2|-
TGTGCCAGCAGCCCCCGGGGGGCTATTAACACCGGGGAGCTGTTTTTT
CASSPRGAINTGELFF
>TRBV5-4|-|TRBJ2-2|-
TGTGCCAGCAGCCTTGGGGGCCCCCGAGACACCGGGGAGCTGTTTTTT
CASSLGGPRDTGELFF
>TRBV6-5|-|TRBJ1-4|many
TGTGCCAGCAGTTATGGGGTATTGACAACTAATGAAAAACTGTTTTTT
CASSYGVLTTNEKLFF
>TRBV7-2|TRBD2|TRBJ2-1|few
TGTGCCAGCAGCCCCACTAGCGGGGGAACTCTCTACAATGAGCAGTTCTTC
CASSPTSGGTLYNEQFF
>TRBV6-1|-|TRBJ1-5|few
TGTGCCAGCAGCACACAGGATAGTAGCAATCAGCCCCAGCATTTT
CASSTQDSSNQPQHF
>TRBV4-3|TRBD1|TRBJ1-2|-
TGCGCCAGCAGCCAAGTCACGACAGGGGGGGTCTATGGCTACACCTTC
CASSQVTTGGVYGYTF
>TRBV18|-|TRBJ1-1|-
TGTGCCAGCTCACCACGGCCGAATTTCGGGGGAACTGAAGCTTTCTTT
CASSPRPNFGGTEAFF
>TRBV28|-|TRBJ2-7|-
TGTGCCAGCAGCGGGCTGCGAGGGGGAATCTACGAGCAGTACTTC
CASSGLRGGIYEQYF
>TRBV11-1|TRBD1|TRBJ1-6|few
TGTGCCAGCAGCTTACCGACAGGGGGTTCACCCCTCCACTTT
CASSLPTGGSPLHF
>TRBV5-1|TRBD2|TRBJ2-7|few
TGCGCCAGCAGCTTGAGGTCGGGAGGGACGTACGAGCAGTACTTC
CASSLRSGGTYEQYF
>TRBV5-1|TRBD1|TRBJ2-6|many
TGCGCCAGCAGTTGGCCGGGACAGGGGACTACTGGGGCCAACGTCCTGACTTTC
CASSWPGQGTTGANVLTF
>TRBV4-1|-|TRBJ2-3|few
TGCGCCAGCAGCCAAGTCGGTAGGGGGAGCCGAACAGATACGCAGTATTTT
CASSQVGRGSRTDTQYF
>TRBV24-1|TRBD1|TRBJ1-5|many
TGTGCCACCAGTGACAATCCATCAGACAGGGGTTTGGAGCCCCAGCATTTT
CATSDNPSDRGLEPQHF
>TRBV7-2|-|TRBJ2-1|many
TGTGCCAGCAGCTTTGGGGGCGGGGCGTATGAGCAGTTCTTC
CASSFGGGAYEQFF
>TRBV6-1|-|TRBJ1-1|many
TGTGCCAGCAGTGAGAACACTGAAGCTTTCTTT
CASSENTEAFF
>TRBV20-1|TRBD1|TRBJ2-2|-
TGCAGTGCTAGAATGGTTTTCGGACAGGCGAACACCGGGGAGCTGTTTTTT
CSARMVFGQANTGELFF
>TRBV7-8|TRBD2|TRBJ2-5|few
TGTGCCAGCAGCTTATTATTAGCGGGCGGGACGACTGCCTTC
CASSLLLAGGTTAF
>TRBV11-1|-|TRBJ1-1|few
TGTGCCAGCAGCCTGACAGGACAGGAAGCTTTCTTT
CASSLTGQEAFF
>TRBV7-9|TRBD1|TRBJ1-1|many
TGTGCCAGCAGCCCACCGACAGGGGAGGGAACTGAAGCTTTCTTT
CASSPPTGEGTEAFF
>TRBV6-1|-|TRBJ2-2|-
TGTGCCAGCAGTGAATATGCTTTTGGTACCGGGGAGCTGTTTTTT
CASSEYAFGTGELFF
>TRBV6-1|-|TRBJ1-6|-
TGTGCCAGCAGTCAGATCCCTAAAATGGGAGGGGAATACTCACCCCTCCACTTT
CASSQIPKMGGEYSPLHF
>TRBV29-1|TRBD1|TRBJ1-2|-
TGCAGCGTTGCGAGCGAAACAGGGGGTACGAACTATGGCTACACCTTC
CSVASETGGTNYGYTF
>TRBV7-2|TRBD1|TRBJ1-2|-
TGTGCCAGCAGCTTACTCGAGGGGGCCTATGGCTACACCTTC
CASSLLEGAYGYTF
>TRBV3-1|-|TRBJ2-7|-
TGTGCCAGCAGCCAAGTGCGCGGGGCTGGCGAGCAGTACTTC
CASSQVRGAGEQYF
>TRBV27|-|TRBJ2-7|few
TGTGCCAGCAGCACCGGACAGCCTTACGAGCAGTACTTC
CASSTGQPYEQYF
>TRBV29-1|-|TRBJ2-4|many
TGCAGCGTCTCACCTACGAGGGGCAAAAACATTCAGTACTTC
CSVSPTRGKNIQYF
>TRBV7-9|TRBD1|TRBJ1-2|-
TGTGCCAGCAGAACCCAGGGGGAGGATGGCTACACCTTC
CASRTQGEDGYTF
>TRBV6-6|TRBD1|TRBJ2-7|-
TGTGCCAGCACCCCGGGACAGGGATTGTACGAGCAGTACTTC
CASTPGQGLYEQYF
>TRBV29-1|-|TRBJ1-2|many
TGCAGCGTTGCAAGTCCCTATGGCTACACCTTC
CSVASPYGYTF
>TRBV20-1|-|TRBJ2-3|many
TGCAGTGCTAGAGTGTTGGCAGATACGCAGTATTTT
CSARVLADTQYF
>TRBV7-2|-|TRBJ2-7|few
TGTGCCAGCAGCTCTGCCCCCCTGGACGAGCAGTACTTC
CASSSAPLDEQYF
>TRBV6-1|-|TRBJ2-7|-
TGTGCCAGCAGTGAAGTCGGCTACGAGCAGTACTTC
CASSEVGYEQYF
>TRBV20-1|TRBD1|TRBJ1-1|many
TGCAGTGGATGGACAGGGGAGAACACTGAAGCTTTCTTT
CSGWTGENTEAFF
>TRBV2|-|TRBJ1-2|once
TGTGCCAGCAGTGCAAGGACTAAGGCGTATGGCTACACCTTC
CASSARTKAYGYTF
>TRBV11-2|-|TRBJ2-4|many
TGTGCCAGCAGCTTTTCTTTTCCGGTTGGGGATCTCCCGAAGGGGGACCCCGGAGACATTCAGTACTTC
CASSFSFPVGDLPKGDPGDIQYF
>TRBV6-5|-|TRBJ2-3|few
TGTGCCTGTACCAGGGGGGGCACAGATACGCAGTATTTT
CACTRGGTDTQYF
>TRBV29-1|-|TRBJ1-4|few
TGCAGCTCAGGGGCCCTTAATGAAAAACTGTTTTTT
CSSGALNEKLFF
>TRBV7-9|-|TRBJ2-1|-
TGTGCCAGCAGCTCCCGGCTTAATGAGCAGTTCTTC
CASSSRLNEQFF
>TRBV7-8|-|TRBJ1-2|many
TGTGCCAGCAGCTTAGCGTCAGGGGATGGCTACACCTTC
CASSLASGDGYTF
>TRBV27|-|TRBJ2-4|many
TGTGCCAGCAGTTCGAAGGGAGTAAACATTCAGTACTTC
CASSSKGVNIQYF
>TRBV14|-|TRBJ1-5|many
TGTGCCAGCAGCCAAGTGGACACGGATCAGCCCCAGCATTTT
CASSQVDTDQPQHF
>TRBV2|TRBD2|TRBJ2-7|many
TGTGCCAGCAGTGCCCTGACTAGCGTCGACGAGCAGTACTTC
CASSALTSVDEQYF
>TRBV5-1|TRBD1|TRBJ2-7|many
TGCGCCAGCAGCTTCAGGGGGCGCGGTCTCTACGAGCAGTACTTC
CASSFRGRGLYEQYF
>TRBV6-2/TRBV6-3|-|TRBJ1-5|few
TGTGCCAGCAGTTACACTCAGGGTCGTCAGCCCCAGCATTTT
CASSYTQGRQPQHF
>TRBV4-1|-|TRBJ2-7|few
TGCGCCAGCAGCCAAGTCGAAACCTACGAGCAGTACTTC
CASSQVETYEQYF
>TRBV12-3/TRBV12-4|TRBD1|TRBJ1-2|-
TGTGCCAGCACTTTACCAGACAGGGATAACTATGGCTACACCTTC
CASTLPDRDNYGYTF
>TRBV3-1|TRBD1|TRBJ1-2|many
TGTGCCAGCAGCCAAGAGGGGACAGCTTATGGCTACACCTTC
CASSQEGTAYGYTF
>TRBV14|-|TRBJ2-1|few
TGTGCCAGCAGCCCGACCTGGGATGAGCAGTTCTTC
CASSPTWDEQFF
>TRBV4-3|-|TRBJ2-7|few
TGCGCCAGCAGCCAAGATGATAGGGGGGTATACGAGCAGTACTTC
CASSQDDRGVYEQYF
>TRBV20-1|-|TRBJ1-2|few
TGCAGTGCTAGAGATTCCCCGGGACCCTATGGCTACACCTTC
CSARDSPGPYGYTF
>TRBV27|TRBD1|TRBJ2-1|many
TGTGCCAGCTGTCCGGGGACAGGGGTTGTCAATGAGCAGTTCTTC
CASCPGTGVVNEQFF